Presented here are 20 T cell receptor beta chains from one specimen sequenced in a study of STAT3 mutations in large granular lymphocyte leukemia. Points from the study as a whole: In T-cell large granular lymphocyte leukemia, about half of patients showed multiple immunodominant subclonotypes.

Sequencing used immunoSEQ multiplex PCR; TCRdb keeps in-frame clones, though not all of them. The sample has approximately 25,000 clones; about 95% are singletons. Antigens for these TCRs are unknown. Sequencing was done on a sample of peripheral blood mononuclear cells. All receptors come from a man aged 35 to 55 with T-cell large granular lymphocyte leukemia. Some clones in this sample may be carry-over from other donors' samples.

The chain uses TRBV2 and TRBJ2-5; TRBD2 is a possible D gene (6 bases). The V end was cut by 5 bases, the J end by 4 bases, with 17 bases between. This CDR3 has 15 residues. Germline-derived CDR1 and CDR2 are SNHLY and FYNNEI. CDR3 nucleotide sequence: TGTGCCAGCAGTAGGGGACTTCCGGGGACAGAGACCCAGTACTTC. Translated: CASSRGLPGTETQYF. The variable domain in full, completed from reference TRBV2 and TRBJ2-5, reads EPEVTQTPSHQVTQMGQEVILRCVPISNHLYFYWYRQILGQKVEFLVSFYNNEISEKSEIFDDQFSVERPDGSNFTLKIRSTKLEDSAMYFCASSRGLPGTETQYFGPGTRLLVL.

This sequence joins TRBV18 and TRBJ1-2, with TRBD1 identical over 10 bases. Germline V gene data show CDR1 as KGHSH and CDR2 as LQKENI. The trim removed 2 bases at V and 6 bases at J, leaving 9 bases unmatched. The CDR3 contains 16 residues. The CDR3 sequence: CASSPKGADRGHGYTF. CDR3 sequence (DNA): TGTGCCAGCTCACCAAAGGGGGCTGACAGGGGGCATGGCTACACCTTC.

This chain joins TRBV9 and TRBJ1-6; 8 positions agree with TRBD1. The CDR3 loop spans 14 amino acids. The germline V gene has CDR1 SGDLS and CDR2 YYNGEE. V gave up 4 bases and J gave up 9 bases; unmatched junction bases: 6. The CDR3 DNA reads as TGTGCCAGCAGCTCCTCAGGGGGCGGTTCACCCCTCCACTTT. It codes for CASSSSGGGSPLHF.

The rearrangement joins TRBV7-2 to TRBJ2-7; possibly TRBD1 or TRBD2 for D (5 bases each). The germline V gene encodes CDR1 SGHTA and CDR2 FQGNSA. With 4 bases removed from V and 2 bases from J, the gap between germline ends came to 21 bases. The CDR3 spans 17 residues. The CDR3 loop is CASSSTLGLAFPYEQYF. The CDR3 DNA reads TGTGCCAGCAGCTCCACGCTGGGGCTAGCCTTCCCCTACGAGCAGTACTTC.

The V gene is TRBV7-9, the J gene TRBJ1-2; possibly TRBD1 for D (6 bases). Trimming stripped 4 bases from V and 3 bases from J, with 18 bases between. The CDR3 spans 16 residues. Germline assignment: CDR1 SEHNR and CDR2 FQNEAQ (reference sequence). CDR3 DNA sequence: TGTGCCAGCAGCTCCTACCTGCCAGGGGCGGACTATGGCTACACCTTC. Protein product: CASSSYLPGADYGYTF. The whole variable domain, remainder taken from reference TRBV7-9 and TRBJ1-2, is DTGVSQNPRHKITKRGQNVTFRCDPISEHNRLYWYRQTLGQGPEFLTYFQNEAQLEKSRLLSDRFSAERPKGSFSTLEIQRTEQGDSAMYLCASSSYLPGADYGYTFGSGTRLTVV.

The CDR3 DNA sequence: TGTGCCAGCAGCCATTGGACTGGGACAGCGAGCTCCTACGAGCAGTACTTC. This codes for CASSHWTGTASSYEQYF. The rearrangement links TRBV11-2 to TRBJ2-7, with 7 nucleotides matching TRBD1. This CDR3 comprises 17 residues. J was trimmed by 0 bases and V by 5 bases; bases with no gene match: 13. Germline V gene sequence: CDR1 SGHAT, CDR2 FQNNGV.

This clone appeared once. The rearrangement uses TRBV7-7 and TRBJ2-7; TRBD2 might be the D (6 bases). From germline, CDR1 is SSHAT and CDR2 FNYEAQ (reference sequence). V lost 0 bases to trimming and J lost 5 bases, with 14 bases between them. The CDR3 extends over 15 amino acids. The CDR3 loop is CASSLASAGSHEQYF. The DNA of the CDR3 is TGTGCCAGCAGCTTAGCCTCGGCGGGGAGCCACGAGCAGTACTTC.

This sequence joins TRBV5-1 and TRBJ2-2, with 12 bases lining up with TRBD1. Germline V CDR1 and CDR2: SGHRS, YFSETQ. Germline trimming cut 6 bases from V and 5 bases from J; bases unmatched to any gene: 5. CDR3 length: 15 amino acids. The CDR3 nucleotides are TGCGCCAGCACTCCGGGACAGGGGGCGACCGGGGAGCTGTTTTTT. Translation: CASTPGQGATGELFF.

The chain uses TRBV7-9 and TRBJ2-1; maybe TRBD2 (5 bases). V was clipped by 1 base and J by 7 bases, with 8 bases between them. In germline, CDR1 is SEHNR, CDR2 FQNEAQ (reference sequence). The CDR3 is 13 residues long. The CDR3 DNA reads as TGTGCCAGCAGCTTAGGGAGGATTAATGAGCAGTTCTTC. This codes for CASSLGRINEQFF. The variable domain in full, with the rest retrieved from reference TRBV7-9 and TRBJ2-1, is DTGVSQNPRHKITKRGQNVTFRCDPISEHNRLYWYRQTLGQGPEFLTYFQNEAQLEKSRLLSDRFSAERPKGSFSTLEIQRTEQGDSAMYLCASSLGRINEQFFGPGTRLTVL.

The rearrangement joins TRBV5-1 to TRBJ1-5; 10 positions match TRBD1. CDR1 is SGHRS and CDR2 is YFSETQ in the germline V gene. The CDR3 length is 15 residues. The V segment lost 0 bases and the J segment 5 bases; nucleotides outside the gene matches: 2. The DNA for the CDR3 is TGCGCCAGCAGCTTGGGACAGGGGGCGGATCAGCCCCAGCATTTT. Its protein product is CASSLGQGADQPQHF.

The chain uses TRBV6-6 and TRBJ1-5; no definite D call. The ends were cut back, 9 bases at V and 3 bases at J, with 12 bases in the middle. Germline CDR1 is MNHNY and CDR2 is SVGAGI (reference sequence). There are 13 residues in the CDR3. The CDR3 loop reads CASTGRYNQPQHF. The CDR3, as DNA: TGTGCCAGTACTGGACGTTACAATCAGCCCCAGCATTTT.

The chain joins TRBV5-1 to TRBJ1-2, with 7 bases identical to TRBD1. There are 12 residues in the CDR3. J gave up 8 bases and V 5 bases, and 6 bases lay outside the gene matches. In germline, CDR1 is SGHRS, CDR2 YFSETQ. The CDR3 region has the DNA TGCGCCAGCAGGCCAGGGGGATGGGGCTACACCTTC. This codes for CASRPGGWGYTF.

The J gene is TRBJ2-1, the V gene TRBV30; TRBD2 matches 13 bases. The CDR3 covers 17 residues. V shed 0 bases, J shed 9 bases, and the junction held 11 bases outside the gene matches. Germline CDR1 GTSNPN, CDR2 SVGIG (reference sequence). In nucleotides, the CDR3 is TGTGCCTGGAGTGTACTAGCGGGGGGGCCACACGGGGTTGAGCAGTTCTTC. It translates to CAWSVLAGGPHGVEQFF.

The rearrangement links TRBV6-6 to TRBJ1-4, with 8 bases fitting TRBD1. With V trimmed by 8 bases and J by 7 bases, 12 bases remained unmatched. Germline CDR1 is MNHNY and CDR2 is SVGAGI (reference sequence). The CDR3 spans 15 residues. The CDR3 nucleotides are TGTGCCAGCCGTCCCAGGGCAGGGGGCTTTGAAAAACTGTTTTTT. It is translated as CASRPRAGGFEKLFF.

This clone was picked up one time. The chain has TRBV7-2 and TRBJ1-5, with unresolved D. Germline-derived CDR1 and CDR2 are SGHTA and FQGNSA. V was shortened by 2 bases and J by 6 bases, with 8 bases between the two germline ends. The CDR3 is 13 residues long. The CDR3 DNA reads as TGTGCCAGCAGCTTACGAGGGTCTCAGCCCCAGCATTTT. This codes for CASSLRGSQPQHF.

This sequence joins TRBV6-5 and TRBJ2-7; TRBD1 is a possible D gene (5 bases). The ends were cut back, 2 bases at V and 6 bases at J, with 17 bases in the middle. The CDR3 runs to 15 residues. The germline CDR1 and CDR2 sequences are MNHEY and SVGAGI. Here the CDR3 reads CASSYNPGLGGEQYF. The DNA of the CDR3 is TGTGCCAGCAGTTACAACCCAGGGTTGGGTGGCGAGCAGTACTTC.

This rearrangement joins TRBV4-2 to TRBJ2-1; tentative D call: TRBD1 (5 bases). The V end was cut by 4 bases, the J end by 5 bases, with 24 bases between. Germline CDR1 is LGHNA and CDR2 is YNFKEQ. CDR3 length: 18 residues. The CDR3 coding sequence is TGTGCCAGCAGCCCTCTAACCCAGGGTGGATACGCCAACAATGAGCAGTTCTTC. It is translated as CASSPLTQGGYANNEQFF.

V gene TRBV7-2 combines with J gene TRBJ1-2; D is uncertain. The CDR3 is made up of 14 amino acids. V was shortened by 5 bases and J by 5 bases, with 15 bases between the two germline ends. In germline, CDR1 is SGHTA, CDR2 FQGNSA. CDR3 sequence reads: CASSPRRGSYGYTF. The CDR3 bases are TGTGCCAGCAGCCCCCGACGGGGATCTTATGGCTACACCTTC.

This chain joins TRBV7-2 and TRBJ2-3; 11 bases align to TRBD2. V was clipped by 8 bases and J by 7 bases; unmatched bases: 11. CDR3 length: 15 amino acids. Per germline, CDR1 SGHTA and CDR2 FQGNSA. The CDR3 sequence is CASRPGTSGTHTQYF. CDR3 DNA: TGTGCCAGCCGGCCCGGGACTAGCGGTACCCATACGCAGTATTTT.

The CDR3 bases are TGCAGCGGTCAGGGGTTGGGCGGGGAGCTGTTTTTT. Protein product: CSGQGLGGELFF. The V gene is TRBV29-1, the J gene TRBJ2-2; possibly TRBD1 for D (6 bases). The V end lost 7 bases, the J end lost 7 bases, and 13 bases lay between the germline ends. Germline assignment: CDR1 SQVTM and CDR2 ANQGSEA. The CDR3 consists of 12 residues.